This TCR beta chain emerged from a study of low-dose radiotherapy and immunotherapy resistance in tumors. Study overall: Each fraction given to Cohort 2 every two weeks delivered 1 Gy, and the total reached 13 Gy over 26 weeks. The regimen for patients comprised intravenous nivolumab 240 mg every two weeks plus intravenous ipilimumab 1 mg/kg every six weeks. Each patient took aspirin at a dose of 300 mg by mouth once daily over the course of four cycles, with dosing beginning on cycle 1 day 1.

Unmatched junction bases numbered 16, after V lost 4 bases and J lost 2 bases. The CDR3 loop spans 19 amino acids. Per the germline V gene, CDR1 is LGHNA and CDR2 is YNFKEQ. Indicated time point: before trial treatment. Primers used for first-strand cDNA, a TRAV- and TRBV-specific set, covered both alpha and beta chains. With a V-primer adapter and a constant-region primer, TCRs were amplified for 20 PCR cycles. mRNA, after isolation, was amplified by in vitro transcription. TCRdb processed the reads anew with MiXCR; each CDR3 protein has one entry. The data contain over 55,000 distinct CDR3 sequences, less than 35% of them seen just once; the ten biggest clones take up over 8.5%. Many counts were recorded for this clonotype.

V usage is TRBV4-2 and J usage is TRBJ1-5; 8 bases agree with TRBD1. This receptor was identified in a female donor with ovarian cancer. This specimen consisted of PBMCs, obtained before treatment. CDR3 residues: CASSRVGTGGGAGNQPQHF. Written as DNA, the CDR3 is TGTGCCAGCAGCCGAGTTGGGACAGGAGGTGGTGCTGGCAATCAGCCCCAGCATTTT.